The subject of this entry is one TCR beta chain. Its antigen remains unidentified. One base away there is no much larger clone; base qualities are not given. The data were obtained in a study of control samples from healthy donors and cancer patients (dated by TCRdb to 2020 to 2021). Receptor amplification or capture employed the immunoSEQ multiplex PCR assay. Sourced from immuneACCESS, this table was stored by TCRdb with only in-frame sequences that have V and J called. A share of the clones is absent; for the studies checked, an unresolved V gene accounts for under half, and the remainder has no known explanation. The sample yields roughly 120,000 clones; about 92% were counted once. The leading ten clones occupy more than 1.5% of the sample. CDR1 is given as SGHKS and CDR2 as YYEKEE, both from the germline V gene (reference sequence). At the junction V is shortened by 3 bases and J by 4 bases, with 17 bases in between. The CDR3 runs 15 amino acids, cysteine and phenylalanine included. Only the CDR3 region is kept as DNA, spanning 45 bases read in frame from base 1.

This chain is built from TRBV5-5 and TRBJ2-7; TRBD1 is possibly the D segment (6 matching bases). The sequence came from a man between 45 and 60 years old with head and neck cancer. The sample consisted of PBMCs. The CDR3 protein is CASSWPVNRAYEQYF. DNA sequence: TGTGCCAGCAGCTGGCCGGTTAACAGGGCTTACGAGCAGTACTTC.